What follows describes a single TCR beta chain. Its antigen is unknown. Donors counted as nominally healthy when sampled, yet unrecorded immune exposures were likely. The sample is drawn from a study of cytomegalovirus exposure and HLA in healthy donors. As for the study in general: Researchers previously reported finding roughly 120 million unique TCR beta sequences from 170 million or so T cells.

Points from the study as a whole: It was only CMV serostatus that was available as immune exposure information. Across HLA loci, a later analysis found differing TCR association rates, with DRB1 most and HLA-C fewest.

Primers: 60 Vbeta forward and 13 Jbeta reverse. TCRdb's copy holds only in-frame clones and misses some; the assay was immunoSEQ multiplex PCR. The top ten clones hold 2.5% to 3.5% of a sample with about 150,000 clones, roughly 79% of them seen once. Trimming removed 5 bases at V and 2 bases at J, with 13 bases between. Per germline, CDR1 SGHAT and CDR2 FQNNGV. The CDR3 sequence is 14 residues long. The chain uses TRBV11-2 and TRBJ2-7, with a tentative D call TRBD2 (6 bases). The TCR was taken from a woman aged 45-59 years in good health and CMV-seropositive. What was sequenced was PBMCs. The CDR3 coding sequence is TGTGCCAGCAGCCGGAATCCGGGGGCCTACGAGCAGTACTTC. It encodes CASSRNPGAYEQYF.